This T cell receptor beta chain was found in a study of identical twins (dated by TCRdb to the mid-2010s). Broadly, across the study: The study deep-sequenced TCR alpha and beta repertoires from monozygotic twins, unrelated adults of various ages and cord blood to test whether fetal clonotypes persist. Replicate twin experiments were performed at different times using different library preparation protocols to rule out contamination. Here is what the overall study found, with its caveats: Recombination models systematically underestimated out-of-frame TCR alpha sharing in monozygotic twins but agreed with sharing between unrelated individuals. Invariant T cells such as MAIT and iNKT could partly confound zero-insertion analyses, though diverse VJ usage argued against this for most clonotypes. Abundant cord blood beta clonotypes carried fewer insertions; young adult naive repertoires showed a weaker similar trend, while memory repertoires showed none. Compared with coincidental sharing between unrelated individuals, an excess of low generation-probability sequences was observed among out-of-frame TCR alpha sequences shared between twins. Because the same donors could not be followed over many years, conclusions were based on cross-sectional statistical analysis. Excess twin sharing in beta out-of-frame sequences was weaker because fewer shared sequences lowered the signal-to-noise ratio.

Only healthy Caucasian donors were included. The researchers also sequenced three unrelated adults who were not twins: a male aged 18 to 29, a male aged 50 to 59, and a female aged 50 to 59. Using Miltenyi CD45RO+ enrichment and human naive T-cell isolation kits, memory (CD45RO+) and naive T cells were isolated from PBMC. The protocol used for the library was 5' RACE. This sample was sequenced with an Illumina HiSeq 2000. A universal primer binding site was added through template switching, and the final cDNA carried a unique molecular identifier so that TCR cDNA molecules could be counted accurately. Specific primers in the conserved constant-segment region were used to synthesize first-strand cDNA for the TCR alpha and beta chains. To control for contamination, each cDNA library was double barcoded with a SMART-Mk sample barcode plus Illumina barcodes. Two successive PCR steps introduced TruSeq adapter sequences along with Illumina sample barcodes. Sequencing of the TCR alpha and beta cDNA libraries was done on the Illumina HiSeq platform using custom primers. Under the source paper's analysis protocol: Unique molecular identifiers were extracted from raw reads with MiGEC, and CDR3 positions were determined with MiXCR. For each individual, recombination models were inferred using an EM algorithm with the repgenHMM and IGoR tools. Shared clonotypes were analyzed with the tcR package in R, and sharing was normalized by the product of cloneset sizes. To study raw recombination free of thymic and clonal selection effects, out-of-frame nonproductive sequences were analyzed. TCRdb reprocessed the public reads (quality trimming at Q25 with fastp, clone calling with MiXCR) and kept in-frame beta chains. When rows share a CDR3 protein, they turn into one entry using the most common DNA and genes. It is TCRdb's table, rather than the study itself, that gives the V and J calls and clone size. Recorded for this sample are under 450,000 distinct CDR3 sequences; 15% to 20% of them occurred a single time. The biggest ten clones account for less than 15% of the sample.

The CDR3 has 14 amino acids, counting the end cysteine and phenylalanine. This entry keeps only the CDR3 DNA: 42 bases, framed from base 1. V lost 5 bases and J lost 7 bases; the stretch between them is 15 bases long. Sequences SGHTA (CDR1) and FQGNSA (CDR2) are obtained from the germline V gene. Note on this clonotype: What this receptor recognizes is not known. Nothing much larger sits one base from this clone, and base qualities are not available.

The receptor's source is a man in his fifties or sixties in good health. The source material was naive T cells sorted from blood. The cell subset or site label for this specimen denotes: cells isolated with a human naive T-cell isolation kit. The chain was built from TRBV7-2 and TRBJ1-5, with TRBD1 tentatively as D gene (5 bases match). The nucleotide sequence is given as TGTGCCAGCAGCCTCGGGACGGTAGGCCAGCCCCAGCATTTT. Its protein product is CASSLGTVGQPQHF.